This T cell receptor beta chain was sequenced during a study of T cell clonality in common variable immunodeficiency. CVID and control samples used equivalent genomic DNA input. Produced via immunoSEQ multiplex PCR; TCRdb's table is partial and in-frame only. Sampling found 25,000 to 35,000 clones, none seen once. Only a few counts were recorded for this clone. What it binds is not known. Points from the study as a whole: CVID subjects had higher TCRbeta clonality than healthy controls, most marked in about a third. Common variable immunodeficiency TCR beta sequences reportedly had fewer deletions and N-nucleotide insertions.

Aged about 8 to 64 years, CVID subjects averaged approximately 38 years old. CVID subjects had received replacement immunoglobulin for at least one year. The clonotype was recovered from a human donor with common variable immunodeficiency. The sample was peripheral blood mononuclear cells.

The CDR3: CASSVRTGNNQPQHF. The CDR3 DNA, read in part, is TGTGCCAGCAGTGTTCGGACAGGGAACAATCAGCCC. The rearrangement joins TRBV2 to TRBJ1-5; TRBD1 matches at 8 bases. The DNA ends 3 residues before the CDR3 does, and the rest of the CDR3 is filled in from the germline J gene. CDR1 is SNHLY, CDR2 FYNNEI, per germline. The CDR3 loop spans 15 amino acids. V shed 4 bases, J shed 3 bases, and the junction held 5 bases outside the gene matches.